The 18 T cell receptor beta chains below all came from one sample that was sequenced in a study of T cell responses to AZD1222 COVID-19 vaccine. Using immunoSEQ multiplex PCR, the repertoire was profiled, and TCRdb retains in-frame clones only, with some absent. The repertoire has around 140,000 clones, about 94% of them found once; the top ten carry just over 5%. The sequenced sample was peripheral blood, obtained on day 0 of AZD1222 vaccination. The receptor set was obtained from an adult in good health.

This rearrangement joins TRBV6-5 to TRBJ2-7, with 13 bases fitting TRBD2. This CDR3 is built from 15 residues. The germline V gene has CDR1 MNHEY and CDR2 SVGAGI. J lost 6 bases, V lost 6 bases, and 8 bases had no gene match. The CDR3 here is CASSSTSGRASEQYF. The CDR3 region has the DNA TGTGCCAGCAGCTCAACTAGCGGGAGGGCCTCCGAGCAGTACTTC.

This chain links TRBV19 with TRBJ1-3, with 8 bases that match TRBD1. Trimming at V came to 6 bases and at J to 0 bases, leaving 7 bases not matched to a gene. The CDR3 is made up of 16 amino acids. The germline V gene encodes CDR1 LNHDA and CDR2 SQIVND (reference sequence). The CDR3: CASSYQGASSGNTIYF. CDR3 sequence (DNA): TGTGCCAGTAGCTATCAGGGGGCAAGCTCTGGAAACACCATATATTTT. The variable domain in full, completed from reference TRBV19 and TRBJ1-3, reads DGGITQSPKYLFRKEGQNVTLSCEQNLNHDAMYWYRQDPGQGLRLIYYSQIVNDFQKGDIAEGYSVSREKKESFPLTVTSAQKNPTAFYLCASSYQGASSGNTIYFGEGSWLTVV.

The genes are TRBV5-1 and TRBJ2-2; maybe TRBD1 (5 bases). V gave up 1 base and J gave up 0 bases, with 10 bases separating them. Germline V gene sequence: CDR1 SGHRS, CDR2 YFSETQ. The CDR3 loop spans 16 amino acids. The CDR3 is CASSLFPGPNTGELFF. In DNA form, the CDR3 reads TGCGCCAGCAGCTTGTTCCCAGGGCCGAACACCGGGGAGCTGTTTTTT.

This chain uses TRBV6-5 with TRBJ1-3; perhaps TRBD1 as D (5 bases). Trimming left V 6 bases short and J 0 bases short, with 9 bases between. CDR1 MNHEY and CDR2 SVGAGI come from the germline V gene. The CDR3 contains 14 residues. CDR3 amino acids: CASRRGNSGNTIYF. CDR3 bases: TGTGCCAGCAGAAGGGGTAACTCTGGAAACACCATATATTTT.

This chain uses TRBV13 with TRBJ2-2; 12 positions match TRBD2. The CDR3 contains 16 residues. With 5 bases clipped from V and 2 bases from J, the junction kept 3 bases outside the gene matches. Germline assignment: CDR1 PRHDT and CDR2 FYEKMQ (reference sequence). The CDR3 region has the DNA TGTGCCAGCAGCCTAGCGGGAGGGCTTAACACCGGGGAGCTGTTTTTT. Translating it yields CASSLAGGLNTGELFF.

CDR3 nucleotide sequence: TGTGCCATCAGTGAGTTCGAACCTGAGCAGTTCTTC. Amino acid sequence: CAISEFEPEQFF. This chain links TRBV10-3 with TRBJ2-1, with unresolved D. The CDR3 contains 12 residues. Deletions cut 1 base from V and 9 bases from J, with 7 bases between. Germline V gives CDR1 ENHRY, CDR2 SYGVKD.

This rearrangement joins TRBV5-4 to TRBJ2-7; 14 bases fit TRBD2. The CDR3 has 17 amino acids. Per germline, CDR1 SGHNT and CDR2 YYREEE (reference sequence). J gave up 4 bases and V 4 bases, and 10 bases lay outside the gene matches. Here the CDR3 DNA reads TGTGCCAGCAGCGGGGGACTAGCGGGAGAAAGTCTGTACGAGCAGTACTTC. This gives the protein CASSGGLAGESLYEQYF.

The chain recombines TRBV3-1 (or the pseudogene TRBV3-2) with TRBJ2-2; D may be TRBD1 (5 bases). The V gene lost 1 base and the J gene lost 7 bases, with 13 bases spanning the gap. Germline CDR1 reads LGHDT; CDR2 reads YNNKEL (reference sequence). There are 15 residues in the CDR3. The CDR3 DNA is TGTGCCAGCAGCCAAGTGTCAGGGTGGGGCGGGGAGCTGTTTTTT. It specifies CASSQVSGWGGELFF.

V gene TRBV30 combines with J gene TRBJ1-1; 8 bases line up with TRBD1. Germline lookup yields CDR1 GTSNPN and CDR2 SVGIG (reference sequence). The CDR3 is 15 residues long. V dropped 3 bases and J dropped 5; count of bases not matched to a gene: 11. CDR3 in amino acids: CAWRRADRGGTEAFF. The CDR3 DNA reads TGTGCCTGGAGACGGGCTGACAGGGGAGGGACTGAAGCTTTCTTT.

This sequence joins TRBV4-2 and TRBJ2-5, with D possibly being TRBD2 (5 bases). The CDR3 length is 16 residues. V was pared by 1 base and J by 0 bases, with 12 bases between. The V gene's germline CDR1 is LGHNA and CDR2 YNFKEQ. CDR3 coding DNA: TGTGCCAGCAGCCAAGCAATAACGGGATACCAAGAGACCCAGTACTTC. It codes for CASSQAITGYQETQYF.

This clone has only one observation. The chain recombines TRBV7-9 with TRBJ1-2; D is possibly TRBD1 (5 bases). V lost 6 bases to trimming and J lost 2 bases, with 13 bases between them. The CDR3 covers 14 residues. CDR1 is SEHNR, CDR2 FQNEAQ, per germline (reference sequence). CDR3 nucleotide sequence: TGTGCCAGCAGTCTTGCAGGGCCCAACTATGGCTACACCTTC. Translation: CASSLAGPNYGYTF.

V usage is TRBV18 and J usage is TRBJ2-1; 7 bases match TRBD2. Germline CDR1 reads KGHSH; CDR2 reads LQKENI. V lost 2 bases to trimming and J lost 9 bases; unmatched junction nucleotides: 10. The CDR3 has 15 residues. For the CDR3, the DNA is TGTGCCAGCTCACCAACCTACTCTGGGGGGGGTGAGCAGTTCTTC. Protein: CASSPTYSGGGEQFF.

This clone was counted once. Other DNA sequences in this sample translate to the same CDR3. The chain joins TRBV28 to TRBJ2-1; possibly TRBD2 for D (6 bases). Trimming left V 3 bases short and J 0 bases short, with 9 bases between. This CDR3 has 15 amino acids. The germline gives CDR1 MDHEN, CDR2 SYDVKM. The CDR3 nucleotides read TGTGCCAGCAGTTTGGCGGGGAGCTCCTACAATGAGCAGTTCTTC. It specifies CASSLAGSSYNEQFF.

This sequence joins TRBV5-1 and TRBJ2-7; TRBD1 matches at 7 bases. This CDR3 is 19 amino acids long. Per the germline V gene, CDR1 is SGHRS and CDR2 is YFSETQ. J lost 3 bases, V lost 3 bases, and 21 bases had no gene match. The CDR3 is CASSSSTRQGGELIYEQYF. The CDR3 nucleotides are TGCGCCAGCAGCTCGTCGACGAGACAGGGTGGAGAGCTGATCTACGAGCAGTACTTC.

This chain joins TRBV3-1 (or the pseudogene TRBV3-2) and TRBJ1-2, with D hard to call. Germline loops: CDR1 LGHDT, CDR2 YNNKEL (reference sequence). This CDR3 has 13 amino acids. V was shortened by 0 bases and J by 4 bases, with 6 bases between the two germline ends. CDR3 region: CASSQDMGYGYTF. The CDR3 region has the DNA TGTGCCAGCAGCCAAGATATGGGCTATGGCTACACCTTC.

The chain links TRBV6-4 to TRBJ2-7, with a weak D call TRBD1 (6 bases). V was clipped by 10 bases and J by 5 bases, with 21 bases between them. There are 14 residues in the CDR3. Germline V lookup: CDR1 MRHNA, CDR2 SNTAGT. The CDR3 nucleotides read TGTGCCATGGGTGGACAGTCAAGATACCACGAGCAGTACTTC. Residues: CAMGGQSRYHEQYF.

In regard to this clone: The identical CDR3 is also encoded by other nucleotide sequences in the sample. The chain joins TRBV18 to TRBJ2-1; TRBD2 matches at 10 bases. CDR3 length: 15 amino acids. Germline-derived CDR1 and CDR2 are KGHSH and LQKENI. With V trimmed by 6 bases and J by 4 bases, 6 bases remained unmatched. CDR3 in DNA: TGTGCCAGCTCGCCTCGGACTAGCGGTTACAATGAGCAGTTCTTC. Encoded protein: CASSPRTSGYNEQFF.

The chain employs TRBV28 and TRBJ1-2; no definite D call. Germline values: CDR1 MDHEN, CDR2 SYDVKM. The V end was cut by 3 bases, the J end by 8 bases, with 10 bases between. This CDR3 contains 12 residues. The CDR3 coding sequence is TGTGCCAGCAGTTTCGGTGAACTCGGCTACACCTTC. Amino acid sequence: CASSFGELGYTF.